The T cell receptor (beta chain) described here comes from a study of cytomegalovirus exposure and HLA in healthy donors (dated by TCRdb to the late 2010s). Regarding the research as a whole: According to an earlier analysis of 550 to 750 of the donors, roughly 180 million T cells yielded 117 million unique TCR beta sequences and 276 Gb of sequence data. An early release covering over 500 HLA-typed donors comprised roughly 300 gigabases of sequencing data and approximately 85 million unique TCR sequences. The genetic ancestry cluster associated with self-reported Caucasian donors included 70% to 85% of the roughly 400 genotyped donors. The study was designed to test whether signatures of past pathogen exposure could be identified by cataloging public T cell receptors. The T cell repertoires of around 730 subjects were profiled by immunosequencing and related to cytomegalovirus serostatus. Along with the roughly 700-subject first cohort, a separate validation cohort of over 90 different subjects was used. To predict cytomegalovirus infection status, the study combined high-throughput TCR immunosequencing, statistical association of individual TCRs with disease status, and machine learning. A later analysis re-analyzed previously published TCR beta repertoires from roughly 630 donors and added high-resolution HLA genotyping to study TCR occurrence patterns. In the later analysis, no new phenotypic data were used to find candidate immune exposures; instead, reliance was placed on TCR beta sequences and their occurrence across donors. An earlier analysis of fewer than 700 of the donors applied high-throughput TCR beta sequencing to assess whether each TCR beta V gene segment acted as functional or pseudogenic. Donor age, sex, ethnicity and CMV serostatus were compiled together with the repertoire data. Genome-wide SNP genotypes for about three fifths of the 666 donors were used in a later genetic analysis, which treated that subset as a discovery cohort. All discovery cohort repertoires had been generated on a single sequencing platform. Both class I and class II loci were covered by HLA typing, at four-digit resolution. Typing coverage varied by locus: roughly 629-630 donors for A, B, C, DRB1 and DQB1; some 520 for DQA1; nearly 610 for DPA1; roughly 450 for DPB1. About five DR-DQ haplotypes were handled as single units for association and clustering, since linkage in the cohort was strong. On average, around 240,000 unique TCR beta nucleotide sequences were sequenced per donor among more than 350 genotyped donors of the cohort, with around 19% of those sequences being non-productive.

As for this clone: No antigen is known for it. Per-base qualities were not stored, and no clone one base away is much larger.

The cohort comprised 710 or so healthy bone marrow donors. At the time of sampling, all cohort members were nominally healthy, though unrecorded immune exposures were likely present. The donor tested CMV seronegative and was one of the 352 seronegative cohort members. A peripheral blood sample was provided by each donor, and peripheral blood mononuclear cells were used for TCR beta sequencing. The Qiagen DNeasy Blood Extraction Kit was used to extract genomic DNA from the blood cell samples. The junction shows trimming of 4 bases on V and 4 bases on J, and the gene matches do not reach 3 bases of it. The CDR3 holds 14 amino acids from the cysteine to the phenylalanine. Here the CDR3 DNA is all that survives: 42 bases in frame from base 1. Reading the germline V gene gives CDR1 MGHRA and CDR2 YSYEKL. Overall results and qualifications from the work: Sequencing depth was assumed to be roughly uniform across donors in the presence/absence analyses, though that assumption may not hold. In a later analysis, most CMV-associated TCR beta chains were found to appear HLA-restricted, with HLA associations seemingly driven largely by CMV exposure. In a later genetic analysis, fewer N-insertions in productive TCRs were reported among donors in an Asian-associated ancestry cluster than the roughly 700-donor mean. According to a later analysis, parvovirus B19, influenza, CMV and Epstein-Barr virus appeared linked to several top co-occurrence clusters. A further reported finding was that TCR beta sequences accurately predicted the HLA-A and HLA-B alleles for most subjects in the first cohort. When HLA alleles, especially DR and DQ, strongly co-occurred, attributing TCR associations to individual alleles was difficult. In both the original and validation cohorts, the classifier was reported to diagnose cytomegalovirus status with high specificity and sensitivity. Because HLA typing was unavailable for some donors at each locus, only the typed subset was used in association tests. In an earlier analysis of some 540 of the donors, most TCR beta V segments appeared in productive rearrangements about 87% or about 30% of the time, broadly matching IMGT annotations. According to a later analysis, TCR association rates differed among HLA loci, with DRB1 alleles showing the most associated TCRs and HLA-C alleles showing the fewest. Linkage disequilibrium might explain the correlated functional status among segregating V segments, but an unknown experimental factor could not be ruled out. V-gene and J-gene trimming of TCR beta chains was associated with a missense DCLRE1C variant in a later genetic analysis, and the association was replicated in an independent cohort. At a false discovery rate of 0.05, a later analysis linked 16,000 or so TCR beta sequences to specific HLA alleles. The study listed approximately 150 TCR beta chains as associated with cytomegalovirus. The 87-base-pair reads could not distinguish some IMGT-functional V segments, including TRBV6-2 and TRBV6-3, so those segments were excluded. In vitro tests confirmed that a few of the cytomegalovirus-associated TCR beta chains recognize cytomegalovirus antigens. While some public TCRs were present in many individuals, most TCR sequences turned up only very rarely across donors. Compared with equally common non-associated chains, HLA-associated TCR beta chains in a later analysis were more clonally expanded and had lower generation probabilities. The cohort was sequenced for TCR beta chains only, and without alpha or paired-chain data the features that could be detected were limited. Because counts were too low, about 15 rarely observed V segments, including chromosome 9 orphons, were left out of the earlier analysis of over 550 of the donors. The authors suggested that the approach could potentially be generalized to other disease states and immunological phenotypes. The only immune exposure information available for the cohort was CMV serostatus. A cluster of highly shared sequence variants was judged likely to be a technical artifact of the sequencing pipeline.

The library was built by means of the immunoSEQ multiplex PCR assay. A mixture of 60 forward primers for TCR Vbeta segments and 13 reverse primers for TCR Jbeta segments was used in the multiplex PCR. The CDR3 region of rearranged TCR beta genes was amplified from genomic DNA by a multiplex PCR assay. On the Illumina HiSeq System, the amplified TCR beta libraries were sequenced as 87-base-pair reads. The original methods were these. Across the roughly 600 repertoires, a later analysis counted 80 million or so unique TCR beta chains, around 10 million of which were shared by at least two donors. A nearest-neighbor algorithm error-corrected the raw reads and collapsed the reads into unique sequences, merging closely related sequences to remove PCR and sequencing errors. CDR3 sequences were aligned to IMGT reference sequences to assign V, D and J gene segments. Each retained sequence needed at least a six-nucleotide match to both a V gene segment and a J gene segment. Rearrangements were called productive when the CDR3 lacked stop codons and stayed in frame with V and J; all others were non-productive. Following IMGT convention, CDR3 was defined as the stretch from the second conserved V-encoded cysteine up to the conserved J-encoded phenylalanine. The earlier analysis of 550 to 650 of the donors excluded any sequence lacking an unambiguous match to a single V gene segment. An earlier analysis of a few hundred of the donors called V segments functional above 56.7% productive rearrangements and segregating when the between-donor standard deviation exceeded 5%. A statistical classification framework was developed to diagnose cytomegalovirus status using the catalog of TCR beta chain sequences. In a later analysis, TCR nucleotide sequences were compared against IMGT/GENE-DB human TR gene sequences so that V and J genes could be assigned. The TCRdist pipeline was used in a later analysis to assign CDR3 sequences and most-parsimonious VDJ recombination scenarios. In a later analysis, each TCR beta chain was defined by its CDR3 amino acid sequence together with its V-gene family, and reads lacking a unique V-gene family were excluded. To address suspected cross-contamination and a sequencing artifact, a later analysis removed roughly 580 highly shared, low-generation-probability nucleotide sequences. In a later analysis, a clonal expansion index was calculated for each public chain from normalized within-repertoire ranks of inferred template counts. In a later analysis, generation probabilities were computed using a VDJ recombination model fitted to out-of-frame rearrangements, and the results were checked against IGoR. In a later analysis, hypergeometric tests were used to score TCR-TCR, TCR-HLA and TCR-CMV co-occurrence, with a repertoire-size bias correction applied to TCR pairs. A later analysis estimated false discovery rates by permuting HLA or CMV assignments 20 times. In a later analysis, co-occurring TCRs were grouped using DBSCAN, with TCRdist sequence similarity added in when clustering inside HLA-allele-positive subsets. Repertoires with fewer than 30,000 or more than 120,000 public chains, plus five repertoires with anomalous nucleotide sharing, were excluded from co-occurrence clustering. As stored in TCRdb, this immuneACCESS dataset retains in-frame rearrangements with V and J assigned. A fraction of the clones does not appear; measured against another copy, unresolved V genes explain less than half of the discrepancy, and the remainder lacks a known reason. Clonal size and the V and J genes are those of that table, whereas D and trimming came from the DNA. Within this sample are over 200,000 clones, with more than 85% of them counted one time only. The ten largest clonotypes hold 0.9% to 1.1% of the sample.

The sample consisted of PBMCs. This TCR derives from a woman aged 18-29 years in good health and CMV-seronegative. The rearranged chain carries TRBV4-1 and TRBJ2-3; 9 bases in the junction line up with TRBD2. This receptor carries the CDR3 CASSPGLAPDTQYF. The DNA reads as follows: TGCGCCAGCAGCCCCGGACTAGCGCCAGATACGCAGTATTTT.